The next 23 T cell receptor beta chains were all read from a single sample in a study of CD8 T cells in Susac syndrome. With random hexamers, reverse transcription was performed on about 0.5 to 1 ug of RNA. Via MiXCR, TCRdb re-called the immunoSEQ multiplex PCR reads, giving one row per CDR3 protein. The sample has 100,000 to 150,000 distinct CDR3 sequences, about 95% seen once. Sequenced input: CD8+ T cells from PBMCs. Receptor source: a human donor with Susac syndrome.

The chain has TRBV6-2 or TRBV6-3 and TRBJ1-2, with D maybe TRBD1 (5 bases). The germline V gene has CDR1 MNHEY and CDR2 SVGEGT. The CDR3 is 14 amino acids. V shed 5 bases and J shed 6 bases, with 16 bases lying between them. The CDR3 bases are TGTGCCAGCAGTCCGCGGGCAGGGTTGGATGGCTACACCTTC. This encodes CASSPRAGLDGYTF.

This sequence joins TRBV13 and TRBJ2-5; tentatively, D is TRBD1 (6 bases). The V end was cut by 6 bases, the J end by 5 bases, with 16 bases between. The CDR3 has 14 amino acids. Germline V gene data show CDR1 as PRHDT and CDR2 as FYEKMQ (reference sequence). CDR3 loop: CASSGGSQGETQYF. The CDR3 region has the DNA TGTGCCAGCAGTGGGGGATCTCAGGGGGAGACCCAGTACTTC.

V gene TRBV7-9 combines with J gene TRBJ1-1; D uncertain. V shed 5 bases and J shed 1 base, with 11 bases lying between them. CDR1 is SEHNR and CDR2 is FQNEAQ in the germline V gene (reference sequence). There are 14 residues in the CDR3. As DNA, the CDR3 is TGTGCCAGCAGCACGCTATTTAGGAACACTGAAGCTTTCTTT. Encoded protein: CASSTLFRNTEAFF. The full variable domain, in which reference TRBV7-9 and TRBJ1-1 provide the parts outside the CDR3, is DTGVSQNPRHKITKRGQNVTFRCDPISEHNRLYWYRQTLGQGPEFLTYFQNEAQLEKSRLLSDRFSAERPKGSFSTLEIQRTEQGDSAMYLCASSTLFRNTEAFFGQGTRLTVV.

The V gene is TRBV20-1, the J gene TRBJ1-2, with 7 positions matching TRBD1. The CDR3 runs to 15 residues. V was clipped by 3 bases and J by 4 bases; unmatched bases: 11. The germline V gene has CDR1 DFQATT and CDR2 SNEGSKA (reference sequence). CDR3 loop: CSASWVGTAGYGYTF. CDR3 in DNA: TGCAGTGCTAGTTGGGTCGGGACAGCTGGCTATGGCTACACCTTC.

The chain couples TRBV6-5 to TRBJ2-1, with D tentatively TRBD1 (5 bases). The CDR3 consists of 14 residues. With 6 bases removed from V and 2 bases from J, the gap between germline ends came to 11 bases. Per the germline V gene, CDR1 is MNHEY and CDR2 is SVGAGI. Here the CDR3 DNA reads TGTGCCAGCAGCCCCAGGACACCCTACAATGAGCAGTTCTTC. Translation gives CASSPRTPYNEQFF.

CDR3 bases: TGCGCCAGCAGTCGGCGGGGATCGACGAATAGCAATCAGCCCCAGCATTTT. Its translation: CASSRRGSTNSNQPQHF. The J gene is TRBJ1-5, the V gene TRBV23-1; D call uncertain. TRBV23-1 is an open reading frame, and its role is uncertain. The V and J ends lost 4 bases and 0 bases respectively, with 16 bases between them. The CDR3 length is 17 residues.

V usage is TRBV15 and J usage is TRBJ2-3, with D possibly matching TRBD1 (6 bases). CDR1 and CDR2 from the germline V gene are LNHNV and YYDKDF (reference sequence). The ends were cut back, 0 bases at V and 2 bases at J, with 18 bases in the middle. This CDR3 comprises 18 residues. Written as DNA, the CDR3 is TGTGCCACCAGCAGAGAACGTTGGACAGACGGATTCACAGATACGCAGTATTTT. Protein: CATSRERWTDGFTDTQYF.

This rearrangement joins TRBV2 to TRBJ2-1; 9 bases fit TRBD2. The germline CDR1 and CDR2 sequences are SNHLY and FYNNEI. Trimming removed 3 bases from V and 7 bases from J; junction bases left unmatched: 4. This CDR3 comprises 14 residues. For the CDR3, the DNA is TGTGCCAGCAGTGAGGGCGGGGGGGGTAATGAGCAGTTCTTC. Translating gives CASSEGGGGNEQFF.

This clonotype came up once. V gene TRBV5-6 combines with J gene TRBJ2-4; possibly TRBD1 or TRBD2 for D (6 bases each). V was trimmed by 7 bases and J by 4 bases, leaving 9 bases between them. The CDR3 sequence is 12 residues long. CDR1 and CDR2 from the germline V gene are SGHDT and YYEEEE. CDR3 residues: CASRGTKNIQYF. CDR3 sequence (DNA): TGTGCCAGCCGCGGGACAAAAAACATTCAGTACTTC.

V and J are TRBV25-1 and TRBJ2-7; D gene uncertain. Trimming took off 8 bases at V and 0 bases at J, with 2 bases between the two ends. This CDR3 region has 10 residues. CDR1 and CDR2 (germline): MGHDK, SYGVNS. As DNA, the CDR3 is TGTGCCAGCCGCTCCTACGAGCAGTACTTC. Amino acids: CASRSYEQYF.

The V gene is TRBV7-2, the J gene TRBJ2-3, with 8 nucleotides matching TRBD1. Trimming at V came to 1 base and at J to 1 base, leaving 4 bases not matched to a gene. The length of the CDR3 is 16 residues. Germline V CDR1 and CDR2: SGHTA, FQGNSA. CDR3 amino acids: CASSLEDRVGTDTQYF. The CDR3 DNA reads TGTGCCAGCAGCTTAGAGGACAGGGTCGGCACAGATACGCAGTATTTT.

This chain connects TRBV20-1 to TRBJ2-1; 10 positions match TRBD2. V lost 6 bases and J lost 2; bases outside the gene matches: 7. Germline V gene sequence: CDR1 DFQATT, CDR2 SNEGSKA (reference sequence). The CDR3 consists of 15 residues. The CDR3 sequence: CSAREAGGPYNEQFF. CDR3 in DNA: TGCAGTGCCCGCGAAGCGGGGGGGCCCTACAATGAGCAGTTCTTC.

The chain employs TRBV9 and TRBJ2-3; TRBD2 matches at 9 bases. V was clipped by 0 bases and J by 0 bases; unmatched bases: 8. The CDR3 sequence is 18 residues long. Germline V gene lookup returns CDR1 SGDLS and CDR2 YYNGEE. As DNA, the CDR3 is TGTGCCAGCAGCGTAGCAGCGTCTAGCGGGATTAGCACAGATACGCAGTATTTT. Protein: CASSVAASSGISTDTQYF.

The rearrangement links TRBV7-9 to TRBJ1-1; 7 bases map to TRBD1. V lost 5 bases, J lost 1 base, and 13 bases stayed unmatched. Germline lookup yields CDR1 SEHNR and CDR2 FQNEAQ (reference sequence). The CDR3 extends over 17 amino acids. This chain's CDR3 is CASSIPWTGQGNTEAFF. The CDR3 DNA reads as TGTGCCAGCAGCATCCCATGGACAGGCCAGGGGAACACTGAAGCTTTCTTT. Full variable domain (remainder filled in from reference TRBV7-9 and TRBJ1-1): DTGVSQNPRHKITKRGQNVTFRCDPISEHNRLYWYRQTLGQGPEFLTYFQNEAQLEKSRLLSDRFSAERPKGSFSTLEIQRTEQGDSAMYLCASSIPWTGQGNTEAFFGQGTRLTVV.

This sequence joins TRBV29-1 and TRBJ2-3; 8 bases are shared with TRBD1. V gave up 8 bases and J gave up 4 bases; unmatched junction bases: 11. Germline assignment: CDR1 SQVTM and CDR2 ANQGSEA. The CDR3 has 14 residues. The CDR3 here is CSTRTGLSPDTQYF. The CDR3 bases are TGCAGCACCCGGACAGGGTTAAGTCCAGATACGCAGTATTTT.

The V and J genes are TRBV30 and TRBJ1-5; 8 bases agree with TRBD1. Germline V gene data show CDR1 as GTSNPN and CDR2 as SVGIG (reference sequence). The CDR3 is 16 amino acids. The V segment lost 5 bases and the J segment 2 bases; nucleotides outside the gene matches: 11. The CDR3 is CAWDLTGGFGNQPQHF. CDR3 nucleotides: TGTGCCTGGGACCTCACAGGGGGGTTCGGCAATCAGCCCCAGCATTTT.

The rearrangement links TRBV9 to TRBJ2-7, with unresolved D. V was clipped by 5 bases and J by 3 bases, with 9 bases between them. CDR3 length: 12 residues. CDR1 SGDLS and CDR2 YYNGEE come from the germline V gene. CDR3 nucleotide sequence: TGTGCCAGCAGTGGGCAGGACTACGAGCAGTACTTC. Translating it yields CASSGQDYEQYF.

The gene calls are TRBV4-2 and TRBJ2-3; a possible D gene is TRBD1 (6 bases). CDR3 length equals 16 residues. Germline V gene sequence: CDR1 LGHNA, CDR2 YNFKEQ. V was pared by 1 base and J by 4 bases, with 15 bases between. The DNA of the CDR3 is TGTGCCAGCAGCCAAGGGGGGCAGGACCCTCCAGATACGCAGTATTTT. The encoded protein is CASSQGGQDPPDTQYF.

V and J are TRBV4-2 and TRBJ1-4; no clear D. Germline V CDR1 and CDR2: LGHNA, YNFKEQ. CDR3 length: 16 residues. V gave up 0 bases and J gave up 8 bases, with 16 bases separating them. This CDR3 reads CASSQDGRHWGEKLFF. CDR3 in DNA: TGTGCCAGCAGCCAAGATGGGAGACACTGGGGAGAAAAACTGTTTTTT.

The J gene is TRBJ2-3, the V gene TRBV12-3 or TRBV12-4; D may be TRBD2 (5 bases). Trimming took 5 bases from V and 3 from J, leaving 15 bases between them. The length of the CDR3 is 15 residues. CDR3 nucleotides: TGTGCCAGCAGTCTCCTCGGGGTGGGGACAGATACGCAGTATTTT. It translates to CASSLLGVGTDTQYF.

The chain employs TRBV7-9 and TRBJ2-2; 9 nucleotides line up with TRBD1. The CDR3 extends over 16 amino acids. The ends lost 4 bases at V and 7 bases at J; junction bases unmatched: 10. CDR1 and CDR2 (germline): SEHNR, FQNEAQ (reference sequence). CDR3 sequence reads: CASSSLQGARIGELFF. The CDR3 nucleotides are TGTGCCAGCAGCTCCCTACAGGGGGCGCGAATCGGGGAGCTGTTTTTT.

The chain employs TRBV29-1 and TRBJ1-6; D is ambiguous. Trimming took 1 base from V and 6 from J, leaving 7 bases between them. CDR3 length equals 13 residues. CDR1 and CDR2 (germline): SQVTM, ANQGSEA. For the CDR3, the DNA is TGCAGCGTTGAAGGGATCTGTAATTCACCCCTCCACTTT. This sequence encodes CSVEGICNSPLHF.

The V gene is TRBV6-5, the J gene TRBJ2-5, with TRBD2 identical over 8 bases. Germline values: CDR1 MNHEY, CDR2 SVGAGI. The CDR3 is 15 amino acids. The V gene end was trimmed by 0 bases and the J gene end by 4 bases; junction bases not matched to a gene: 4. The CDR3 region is CASSYSLGLVETQYF. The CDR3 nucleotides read TGTGCCAGCAGTTACTCTCTGGGACTAGTAGAGACCCAGTACTTC.